This T cell receptor beta chain derives from a study of shared clonotypes between healthy human individuals. The study's findings and limits: In contrast to clonotypes shared by all four donors, non-shared clonotypes had lower generation probabilities. Estimated richness values were generally larger in naive subsets than in memory subsets.

In the authors' workflow: Junction-only sequences without quality scores came from ImmunoSEQ, so filtering differed. Clones were read by immunoSEQ multiplex PCR, and TCRdb kept only the in-frame ones, dropping some. V, J and clone size derive from that table, while D and trimming were established from the DNA sequence. The table has more than 550,000 clones, roughly two thirds seen once. Study donors comprised healthy, HIV-negative adults devoid of recent acute infection or vaccination. Concerning this clone: What it recognizes is unknown.

The CDR3 is 13 residues long. V lost 2 bases, J lost 5 bases, and 8 bases lay in between. The germline V gene encodes CDR1 MDHEN and CDR2 SYDVKM. This sequence was found in a woman in her 30s in good health. Specimen: memory CD4+ T cells sorted from blood. This sample's subset: CD45RA-negative fraction. The chain has TRBV28 and TRBJ2-3; no clear D. The CDR3 bases are TGTGCCAGCAGTTTACTGGCTAAAGATACGCAGTATTTT. Its protein is CASSLLAKDTQYF.